Listed below are T cell receptor beta chains from one sample, sequenced in a study of blood T cell repertoires in COVID-19. Some clones are missing from TCRdb's copy, which holds only in-frame ones; the method was immunoSEQ multiplex PCR. The table records about 23,000 clones, more than 80% of them present only once. Input material: peripheral blood. Receptor source: a human donor in a cohort sampled during active COVID-19. CDR3s leave out the opening cysteine and the closing phenylalanine or tryptophan.

TRBJ2-1 | TRBV6-4 | ASSGTSLSEQF
TRBJ2-5 | TRBV27 | ASSPNRGLEQETQY
TRBJ2-1 | TRBV18 | ASSPPNWASGGSGQF
TRBJ1-5 | TRBV10-3 | AISESGTGGDSQPQH
TRBJ1-6 | TRBV7-8 | ASSLPGQGASPLH
TRBJ1-6 | TRBV6-5 | ASGDSGVGSLH
TRBJ2-1 | TRBV2 | ASIAGGLSSYNEQF
TRBJ1-4 | TRBV7-2 | ASTHSQGGNEKLF
TRBJ2-2 | TRBV9 | ASSVLAGSGELF
TRBJ1-5 | TRBV23-1 | ASFGVSQPQH
TRBJ2-2 | TRBV5-1 | ASSFRDTGELF
TRBJ1-2 | TRBV5-4 | ASSGYRDRGYT
TRBJ2-3 | TRBV7-2 | ASSDLGVTDTQY
TRBJ1-6 | TRBV28 | ASSPGQGGLNSPLH
TRBJ1-5 | TRBV27 | ASSTRHSAGNQPQH
TRBJ1-1 | TRBV2 | ASSEEARGGRAF
TRBJ2-3 | TRBV7-8 | ASSRAGRYTDTQY
TRBJ2-3 | TRBV27 | ASSSSGDFADTQY
TRBJ2-5 | TRBV7-2 | ASSLRPRGGTQY
TRBJ2-3 | TRBV5-1 | ASSTTRQGKDTQY
TRBJ1-5 | TRBV6-1 | ASSEGMGGVSNQPQH
TRBJ2-7 | TRBV6-6 | ASSYPASGMYEQY
TRBJ2-2 | TRBV7-3 | ASSLIRNTGELF
TRBJ2-1 | TRBV4-3 | ASSQEPSGGSGEQF
TRBJ2-7 | TRBV15 | ATSRAGNSYEQY
TRBJ1-1 | TRBV10-3 | AISRVTEAF
TRBJ1-5 | TRBV19 | ASSISPGGSSGNQPQH
TRBJ1-2 | TRBV7-2 | ASSLALGGTYYGYT
TRBJ2-1 | TRBV5-5 | ASTLAGGTTYNEQF
TRBJ2-4 | TRBV7-3 | ASSDAKGQGGIQY
TRBJ1-1 | TRBV3-1/TRBV3-2 | ASSQAQGNTEAF
TRBJ2-4 | TRBV4-1 | ASSQDPPDRGKDIQY
TRBJ2-3 | TRBV6-6 | ASRRDSTSTDTQY
TRBJ1-2 | TRBV5-6 | ASSLSASGYT
TRBJ2-2 | TRBV6-2/TRBV6-3 | ASSATSRGWTGELF
TRBJ2-1 | TRBV13 | ASSSSQGARSKQF
TRBJ2-3 | TRBV4-3 | ASSQRTGGTQY
TRBJ2-2 | TRBV5-1 | ASSASGGAIGELF
TRBJ2-1 | TRBV9 | ASSVDRGRYNEQF
TRBJ2-1 | TRBV5-1 | ASTKLGGAYNEQF
TRBJ1-4 | TRBV19 | ASRIRGEKLF
TRBJ1-4 | TRBV3-1/TRBV3-2 | ASSQRAGCGEKLF
TRBJ2-7 | TRBV9 | ASSGHISYEQY
TRBJ1-3 | TRBV7-3 | ASSLAGTGGSGNTIY
TRBJ1-5 | TRBV12-3/TRBV12-4 | ASRSQGIQPQH
TRBJ1-1 | TRBV12-3/TRBV12-4 | ASSLLYKTEAF
TRBJ1-1 | TRBV19 | ASRATILEAF
TRBJ1-2 | TRBV19 | ASSIHFDSDGYT
TRBJ2-3 | TRBV7-2 | AVVEVTAEWGADTQY
TRBJ2-1 | TRBV24-1 | ATSHRDNEQF
TRBJ2-2 | TRBV12-5 | ASGPELGELF
TRBJ2-7 | TRBV9 | ASSPLAGGLYEQY
TRBJ2-1 | TRBV7-2 | ASSPPFRYNEQF